The rows below give T cell receptor beta chains drawn from one sample of a study of T cells in Graves' hyperthyroidism and ophthalmopathy. Using its own MiXCR run on the multiplex PCR reads, TCRdb lists one record per CDR3 protein. There are 650,000 to 850,000 distinct CDR3 sequences in the sample; 18% occur only once, and over 15% lies in the top ten. Sequenced: blood. The source of these receptors is a woman aged 50 to 60 with Graves' hyperthyroidism that later progressed to Graves' ophthalmopathy. CDR3s include the opening cysteine and the closing phenylalanine or tryptophan. Each record gives: clone size, D gene, V gene, J gene, CDR3 protein, CDR3 DNA. The D gene is left open where the match is weak. Where a row states a size, it is once, few, many or the class of an expanded clone; other rows omit it.

.	.	TRBV3-1	TRBJ1-2	CASSLGRGLNYGYTF	TGTGCCAGCAGTCTAGGAAGGGGCCTAAACTATGGCTACACCTTC
few	.	TRBV12-3/TRBV12-4	TRBJ1-1	CASGGVSLNTEAFF	TGTGCCAGCGGAGGAGTCAGTTTGAACACTGAAGCTTTCTTT
many	.	TRBV6-1	TRBJ2-7	CASSDLRGIYEQYF	TGTGCCAGCAGTGACTTGCGGGGTATATACGAGCAGTACTTC
few	TRBD1	TRBV9	TRBJ1-2	CASTTGGLGYTF	TGTGCCAGCACTACAGGGGGCCTTGGCTACACCTTC
many	TRBD1	TRBV3-1	TRBJ2-7	CASSSGTGVGYEQYF	TGTGCCAGCAGCTCCGGGACAGGGGTCGGCTACGAGCAGTACTTC
few	.	TRBV4-1	TRBJ1-5	CASSQVSGINQPQHF	TGCGCCAGCAGCCAAGTATCAGGGATTAATCAGCCCCAGCATTTT
many	.	TRBV2	TRBJ2-2	CASSAQGQFGELFF	TGTGCCAGCAGTGCCCAAGGACAGTTCGGGGAGCTGTTTTTT
.	.	TRBV9	TRBJ1-2	CASAGGRDGYTF	TGTGCCAGCGCCGGGGGGCGAGATGGCTACACCTTC
few	.	TRBV20-1	TRBJ1-5	CSARGGRWQPQHF	TGCAGTGCTAGAGGCGGAAGGTGGCAGCCCCAGCATTTT
many	TRBD1	TRBV18	TRBJ1-2	CASSPGTANYGYTF	TGTGCCAGCAGTCCCGGGACAGCTAACTATGGCTACACCTTC
many	TRBD1	TRBV11-2	TRBJ2-3	CASSLLDRFTDTQYF	TGTGCCAGCAGCTTGTTGGACAGGTTCACAGATACGCAGTATTTT
.	TRBD1	TRBV4-1	TRBJ1-2	CASSHTGTGDYGYTF	TGCGCCAGCAGCCACACCGGGACAGGGGACTATGGCTACACCTTC
many	.	TRBV30	TRBJ1-2	CASRIGLGRISGYTF	TGTGCCTCGAGGATAGGACTGGGCCGCATTAGTGGCTACACCTTC
many	.	TRBV6-5	TRBJ1-5	CASSYRAQGRGPQHF	TGTGCCAGCAGTTACCGCGCCCAGGGCCGAGGGCCCCAGCATTTT
few	.	TRBV7-9	TRBJ1-2	CASSLGEKRGGYTF	TGTGCCAGCAGCCTCGGGGAGAAGAGGGGTGGCTACACCTTC
many	.	TRBV2	TRBJ1-1	CASSEGSNTEAFF	TGTGCCAGCAGTGAAGGATCAAACACTGAAGCTTTCTTT
many	TRBD2	TRBV27	TRBJ2-1	CASSLSSGGANEQFF	TGTGCCAGCAGTTTATCTAGCGGGGGGGCTAATGAGCAGTTCTTC
.	.	TRBV6-1	TRBJ2-4	CASSVWVYAKNIQYF	TGTGCCAGCAGTGTCTGGGTATACGCCAAAAACATTCAGTACTTC
.	.	TRBV6-1	TRBJ1-1	CASRKSNTEAFF	TGTGCCAGCAGGAAGAGCAACACTGAAGCTTTCTTT
.	TRBD1	TRBV10-2	TRBJ1-1	CASSETGALNTEAFF	TGCGCCAGCAGTGAGACAGGGGCGTTGAACACTGAAGCTTTCTTT
few	.	TRBV6-1	TRBJ1-4	CASSSGRREKLFF	TGTGCCAGCAGCTCAGGGAGGAGGGAAAAACTGTTTTTT
many	TRBD1	TRBV3-1	TRBJ2-5	CASSLNRGRQETQYF	TGTGCCAGCAGCCTCAACAGGGGTCGGCAAGAGACCCAGTACTTC
.	.	TRBV27	TRBJ2-2	CASSSPGTWNTGELFF	TGTGCCAGCAGTTCCCCCGGGACATGGAACACCGGGGAGCTGTTTTTT
.	TRBD1	TRBV7-3	TRBJ2-7	CASSGDRLYEEQYF	TGTGCCAGCAGCGGGGACAGGCTCTACGAAGAGCAGTACTTC
.	TRBD2	TRBV6-1	TRBJ2-3	CASSDLKRGSTDTQYF	TGTGCCAGCAGTGACTTAAAGCGGGGGAGCACAGATACGCAGTATTTT